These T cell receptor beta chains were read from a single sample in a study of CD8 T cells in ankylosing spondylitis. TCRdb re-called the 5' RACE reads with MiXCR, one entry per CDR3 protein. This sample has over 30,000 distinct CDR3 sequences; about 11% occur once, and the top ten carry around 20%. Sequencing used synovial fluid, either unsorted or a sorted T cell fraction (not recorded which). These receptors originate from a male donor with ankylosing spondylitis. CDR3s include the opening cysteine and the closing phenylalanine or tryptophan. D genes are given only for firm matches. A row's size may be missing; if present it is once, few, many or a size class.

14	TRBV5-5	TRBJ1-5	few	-	CASSLLPINQPQHF	TGTGCCAGCAGCTTGTTACCTATCAATCAGCCCCAGCATTTT
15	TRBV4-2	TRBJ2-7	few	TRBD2	CASSQLASGRYEQYF	TGTGCCAGCAGCCAATTAGCTAGCGGGAGATACGAGCAGTACTTC
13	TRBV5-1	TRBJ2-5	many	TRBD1	CASSLTGGETQYF	TGCGCCAGCAGCTTAACAGGGGGTGAGACCCAGTACTTC
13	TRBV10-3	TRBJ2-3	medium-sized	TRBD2	CAIPSGRGDTQYF	TGTGCCATTCCGAGCGGGAGAGGAGATACGCAGTATTTT
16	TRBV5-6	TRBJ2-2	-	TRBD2	CASSLGSGSYTGELFF	TGTGCCAGCAGCTTGGGAAGCGGGAGTTACACCGGGGAGCTGTTTTTT
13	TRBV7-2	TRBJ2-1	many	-	CASSLGIYNEQFF	TGTGCCAGCAGCTTAGGGATCTACAATGAGCAGTTCTTC
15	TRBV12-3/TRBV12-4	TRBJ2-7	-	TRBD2	CASSLGSGNNYEQYF	TGTGCCAGCAGTTTGGGTAGCGGGAACAACTACGAGCAGTACTTC
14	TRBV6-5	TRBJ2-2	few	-	CASSYGMNTGELFF	TGTGCCAGCAGTTACGGGATGAACACCGGGGAGCTGTTTTTT
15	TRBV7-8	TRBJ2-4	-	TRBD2	CASSLERGGKNIQYF	TGTGCCAGCAGCTTAGAGCGCGGGGGGAAAAACATTCAGTACTTC
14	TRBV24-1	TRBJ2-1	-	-	CATSEAADNNEQFF	TGTGCCACCAGTGAAGCCGCAGACAACAATGAGCAGTTCTTC
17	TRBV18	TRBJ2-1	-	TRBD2	CASSPNTGGSSYNEQFF	TGTGCCAGCTCACCGAATACGGGGGGGAGCTCCTACAATGAGCAGTTCTTC
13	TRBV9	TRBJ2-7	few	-	CASSRAHSYEQYF	TGTGCCAGCAGCCGTGCGCATTCTTACGAGCAGTACTTC
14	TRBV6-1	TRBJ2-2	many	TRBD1	CASSETGQGPWLFF	TGTGCCAGCAGTGAAACGGGACAGGGACCCTGGCTGTTTTTT
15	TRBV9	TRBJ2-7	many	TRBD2	CASSAGLAPTYEQYF	TGTGCCAGCAGCGCGGGACTAGCGCCCACCTACGAGCAGTACTTC
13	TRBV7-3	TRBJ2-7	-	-	CASSFSPEGEQYF	TGTGCCAGCAGCTTCTCGCCGGAGGGCGAGCAGTACTTC
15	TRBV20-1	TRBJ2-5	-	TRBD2	CSARSAGGIQETQYF	TGCAGTGCTAGATCAGCGGGAGGCATCCAAGAGACCCAGTACTTC